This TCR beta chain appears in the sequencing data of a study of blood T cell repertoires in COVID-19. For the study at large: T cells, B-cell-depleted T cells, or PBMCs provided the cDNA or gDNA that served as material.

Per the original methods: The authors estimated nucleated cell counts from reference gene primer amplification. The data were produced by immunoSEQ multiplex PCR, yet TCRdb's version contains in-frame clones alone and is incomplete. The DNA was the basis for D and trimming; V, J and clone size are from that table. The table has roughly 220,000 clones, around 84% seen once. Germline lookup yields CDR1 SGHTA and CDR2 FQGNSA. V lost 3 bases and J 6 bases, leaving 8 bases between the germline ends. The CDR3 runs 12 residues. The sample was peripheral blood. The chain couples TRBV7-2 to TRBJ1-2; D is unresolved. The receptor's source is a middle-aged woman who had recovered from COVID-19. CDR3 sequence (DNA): TGTGCCAGCAGCTTGAGCTCGGATGGCTACACCTTC. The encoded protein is CASSLSSDGYTF.